This T cell receptor beta chain was sequenced during a study of T cells in Graves' hyperthyroidism and ophthalmopathy. Study results and limitations: Using 13 V-J features, a model discriminated ophthalmopathy from stable hyperthyroidism.

For this clonotype: Antigen: not known.

Amplified TCR beta CDR3 regions came from RNA transcripts. TCR CDR3 underwent first-round RT-PCR with the HTBI primer set. TCRdb reanalysed the multiplex PCR reads using MiXCR and keeps one entry per CDR3 protein. The table lists nearly 600,000 distinct CDR3 sequences, approximately 15% of them singletons. The TCR comes from a woman in her 30s with Graves' hyperthyroidism that later progressed to Graves' ophthalmopathy. The specimen sequenced was blood.

Here the CDR3 DNA reads TGCAGTGCCGCGGGACAGCCTGGAAACACCATATATTTT. Its protein is CSAAGQPGNTIYF. The chain combines TRBV20-1 with TRBJ1-3, with 7 bases that match TRBD1. J gave up 2 bases and V 6 bases, and 4 bases lay outside the gene matches. Germline V CDR1 and CDR2: DFQATT, SNEGSKA (reference sequence). The CDR3 runs to 13 residues.